Listed here are 6 T cell receptor beta chains from one sample, sequenced in a study of blood T cell repertoires in COVID-19. Profiling relied on immunoSEQ multiplex PCR, and the TCRdb table lists in-frame clones only, not all of them. The data contain 60,000 to 75,000 clones, 88% of them seen just once; the ten biggest clones take up roughly 1.4%. Sequenced input: peripheral blood. The receptors were gathered from a human donor in a cohort sampled during active COVID-19.

V and J are TRBV19 and TRBJ2-3; tentative D call: TRBD1 (6 bases). V shed 4 bases and J shed 3 bases, with 14 bases lying between them. Germline values: CDR1 LNHDA, CDR2 SQIVND (reference sequence). The CDR3 is 15 amino acids. CDR3 bases: TGTGCCAGTAGTACCAGGGGTTCGGGGACAGATACGCAGTATTTT. Protein: CASSTRGSGTDTQYF. The full variable domain, completed using reference TRBV19 and TRBJ2-3, is DGGITQSPKYLFRKEGQNVTLSCEQNLNHDAMYWYRQDPGQGLRLIYYSQIVNDFQKGDIAEGYSVSREKKESFPLTVTSAQKNPTAFYLCASSTRGSGTDTQYFGPGTRLTVL.

The chain employs TRBV6-1 and TRBJ2-1, with D tentatively TRBD2 (6 bases). Per germline, CDR1 MNHNS and CDR2 SASEGT. The CDR3 sequence is 14 residues long. Trimming took 0 bases from V and 10 from J, leaving 13 bases between them. The CDR3 DNA sequence: TGTGCCAGCAGTGAAGCAAGGCGACTAGGAGAGCAGTTCTTC. Its translation is CASSEARRLGEQFF.

J is TRBJ2-5 and V is TRBV7-6; no clear D. Germline loops: CDR1 SGHVS, CDR2 FNYEAQ. This CDR3 has 16 residues. V lost 5 bases to trimming and J lost 7 bases, with 23 bases between them. CDR3 amino acids: CASSNLVDRSRLTQYF. The CDR3 region has the DNA TGTGCCAGCAGCAACCTTGTTGACCGATCCAGGCTGACCCAGTACTTC.

V is TRBV21-1 and J is TRBJ2-7; the table gives TRBD2 as D, unverified against the DNA. TRBV21-1 is reported as a pseudogene. The CDR3 has 16 residues. The CDR3 sequence: CASSKGPSLRDYEQYF. The CDR3 nucleotides are TGTGCCAGCAGCAAAGGGCCCAGCCTGAGGGACTACGAGCAGTACTTC.

The rearrangement links TRBV9 to TRBJ1-3; 8 bases map to TRBD1. CDR1 and CDR2 from the germline V gene are SGDLS and YYNGEE. CDR3 length equals 16 residues. V dropped 2 bases and J dropped 8; count of bases not matched to a gene: 12. The CDR3 here is CASSVRGETGEDTIYF. The CDR3 DNA follows: TGTGCCAGCAGCGTGAGAGGGGAGACAGGGGAGGACACCATATATTTT.

The CDR3 is CASSFLASYNEQFF. The CDR3 coding sequence is TGTGCCAGCAGTTTTTTGGCCTCCTACAATGAGCAGTTCTTC. The genes are TRBV28 and TRBJ2-1; D ambiguous. The CDR3 consists of 14 residues. Trimming took 3 bases from V and 0 from J, leaving 6 bases between them. The germline CDR1 and CDR2 sequences are MDHEN and SYDVKM.